The rows below give T cell receptor beta chains drawn from one sample of a study of beta chain features in type 1 diabetes. Data came from immunoSEQ multiplex PCR; TCRdb stores just in-frame clones and leaves some out. In the table there are roughly 180,000 clones, roughly 8% of which are singletons. Sample: central memory CD4+ T cells from blood. The receptors derive from a woman in her forties with type 1 diabetes. Both conserved end residues are trimmed from each CDR3.

len	v_gene	j_gene	CDR3aa
13	TRBV29-1	TRBJ2-4	SVEDGQRAKNIQY
13	TRBV19	TRBJ2-2	ASTSGQEGTGELF
13	TRBV14	TRBJ2-5	ASSPLAGGSETQY
15	TRBV5-1	TRBJ2-7	ASSSTLTRAGAYEQY
12	TRBV6-1	TRBJ1-5	ASSPRTGNQPQH
13	TRBV5-1	TRBJ1-2	ASSPVGTGFEGYT
9	TRBV7-9	TRBJ1-2	ASSHDTGYT
12	TRBV10-3	TRBJ1-6	AINYDRDHSPLH
14	TRBV7-3	TRBJ2-2	ASRLGDSETTGELF
13	TRBV7-3	TRBJ2-7	ASSFSSGGVMEQY
11	TRBV18	TRBJ2-7	ASSPGRGYEQY